The 30 T cell receptor beta chains reported below all come from one sample, sequenced in a study of vaccination and CD4 T cells after COVID-19. As for treatment: approximately 9-day PBMC culture with coronavirus spike peptide pools or control peptides (ViraFEST assay). No antigen has been assigned to these receptors. Scientists ran DNA taken from cultured CD4+ T cells through the Oncomine TCR Beta short-read assay for sequencing. TCRdb passed the PCR reads through MiXCR, listing each CDR3 protein once. This table holds under 20,000 distinct CDR3 sequences, 67% found once. Sequencing was carried out using CD4+ T cells from blood, cultured in vitro. These receptors were collected from a human donor who had recovered from COVID-19.

This clonotype was counted once. The V gene is TRBV6-1, the J gene TRBJ1-3, with 7 bases lining up with TRBD1. Germline V gives CDR1 MNHNS, CDR2 SASEGT. V lost 5 bases to trimming and J lost 6 bases; unmatched junction nucleotides: 7. This CDR3 has 14 residues. DNA of the CDR3: TGTGCCAGCAGTAGGGGGCCCGGCGAAAACACCATATATTTT. The encoded protein is CASSRGPGENTIYF.

The chain joins TRBV12-3 or TRBV12-4 to TRBJ2-1, with 8 bases lining up with TRBD2. The CDR3 sequence is 15 residues long. With V trimmed by 6 bases and J by 7 bases, 11 bases remained unmatched. CDR3 sequence: CASREGGTRTNEQFF. Written as DNA, the CDR3 is TGTGCCAGCAGGGAGGGGGGGACTAGGACGAATGAGCAGTTCTTC.

The genes are TRBV6-2 or TRBV6-3 and TRBJ1-1, with 7 positions matching TRBD1. The V gene's germline CDR1 is MNHEY and CDR2 SVGEGT. After removal of 6 bases from V and 4 bases from J, the junction contained 11 bases not matched to a gene. This CDR3 region has 15 residues. In DNA, the CDR3 is TGTGCCAGCAGAACCACCGACAGGGTTGGCACTGAAGCTTTCTTT. The encoded protein is CASRTTDRVGTEAFF.

The V call is TRBV27, the J call TRBJ2-7; 7 bases line up with TRBD1. J gave up 2 bases and V 3 bases, and 7 bases lay outside the gene matches. The germline V gene encodes CDR1 MNHEY and CDR2 SMNVEV (reference sequence). The CDR3 consists of 15 residues. The CDR3, as DNA: TGTGCCAGCAGTTTTAGGGGGCTACGGGCCTACGAGCAGTACTTC. The encoded protein is CASSFRGLRAYEQYF.

V is TRBV7-8 and J is TRBJ1-2; no firm D call. Germline V gene sequence: CDR1 SGHVS, CDR2 FQNEAQ. Trimming took off 2 bases at V and 8 bases at J, with 18 bases between the two ends. This CDR3 region has 15 residues. The CDR3: CASSLRSRGDEGYTF. In nucleotides, the CDR3 is TGTGCCAGCAGCTTACGGTCGCGCGGAGACGAGGGCTACACCTTC.

CDR3 loop: CASRVAAAGGEQYF. The CDR3 bases are TGTGCCAGCAGGGTAGCGGCAGCTGGGGGGGAGCAGTACTTC. The rearrangement joins TRBV7-2 to TRBJ2-7; tentatively, D is TRBD2 (6 bases). Germline loops: CDR1 SGHTA, CDR2 FQGNSA. The V gene lost 6 bases and the J gene lost 7 bases, with 19 bases spanning the gap. CDR3 length: 14 amino acids.

CDR3 sequence: CSALAGLTQYF. The CDR3 coding sequence is TGCAGTGCTCTGGCTGGCCTTACGCAGTATTTT. The chain employs TRBV20-1 and TRBJ2-3, with D hard to call. CDR3 length equals 11 residues. Trimming removed 5 bases from V and 8 bases from J, with 11 bases in between. CDR1 and CDR2 (germline): DFQATT, SNEGSKA (reference sequence).

The CDR3 region is CASSRMGIPGWSSYNEQFF. For the CDR3, the DNA is TGTGCCAGCAGCCGAATGGGAATCCCGGGGTGGAGCTCCTACAATGAGCAGTTCTTC. This chain connects TRBV5-4 to TRBJ2-1; possible D gene TRBD2, 5 bases. The germline V gene encodes CDR1 SGHNT and CDR2 YYREEE (reference sequence). With 4 bases removed from V and 0 bases from J, the gap between germline ends came to 23 bases. The CDR3 runs to 19 residues. Looking up the rest from reference TRBV5-4 and TRBJ2-1 gives the full variable domain: ETGVTQSPTHLIKTRGQQVTLRCSSQSGHNTVSWYQQALGQGPQFIFQYYREEENGRGNFPPRFSGLQFPNYSSELNVNALELDDSALYLCASSRMGIPGWSSYNEQFFGPGTRLTVL.

This clonotype has just a few counts. The gene calls are TRBV7-9 and TRBJ1-5; possibly TRBD1 for D (6 bases). Germline loops: CDR1 SEHNR, CDR2 FQNEAQ (reference sequence). Trimming removed 6 bases at V and 7 bases at J, with 16 bases between. The CDR3 has 14 residues. CDR3 sequence reads: CASSSSGVWQPQHF. The CDR3 nucleotides are TGTGCCAGCAGTTCTTCAGGGGTATGGCAGCCCCAGCATTTT. Complete variable domain (other parts from reference TRBV7-9 and TRBJ1-5): DTGVSQNPRHKITKRGQNVTFRCDPISEHNRLYWYRQTLGQGPEFLTYFQNEAQLEKSRLLSDRFSAERPKGSFSTLEIQRTEQGDSAMYLCASSSSGVWQPQHFGDGTRLSIL.

The gene calls are TRBV19 and TRBJ1-1; 7 nucleotides agree with TRBD1. The CDR3 extends over 12 amino acids. Germline V lookup: CDR1 LNHDA, CDR2 SQIVND (reference sequence). With 5 bases clipped from V and 8 bases from J, the junction kept 5 bases outside the gene matches. Here the CDR3 reads CASSLDRTEAFF. CDR3 sequence (DNA): TGTGCCAGTAGTCTGGACAGGACCGAAGCTTTCTTT.

The CDR3 DNA follows: TGTGCCAGCACCACAACCCCGGGACGTCTCTCTGGAAACACCATATATTTT. Amino acid sequence: CASTTTPGRLSGNTIYF. V and J are TRBV6-1 and TRBJ1-3; D is perhaps TRBD1 (5 bases). V was cut by 7 bases and J by 0 bases, with 19 bases left in between. From germline, CDR1 is MNHNS and CDR2 SASEGT. This CDR3 contains 17 residues.

The chain couples TRBV20-1 to TRBJ1-2; D gene unclear. CDR1 DFQATT and CDR2 SNEGSKA come from the germline V gene (reference sequence). Trimming removed 3 bases at V and 8 bases at J, with 16 bases between. The length of the CDR3 is 13 residues. The CDR3 sequence is CSARIQTDGGYTF. CDR3 bases: TGCAGTGCTAGGATACAAACGGACGGGGGCTACACCTTC.

A few counts support this clonotype. The CDR3, as DNA: TGTGCCAGCAGTTACGGGTCCCCGGGAGCCAAAAACATTCAGTACTTC. It codes for CASSYGSPGAKNIQYF. The chain recombines TRBV6-5 with TRBJ2-4; D unresolved. Per germline, CDR1 MNHEY and CDR2 SVGAGI. V lost 2 bases and J lost 0, with 11 bases in between. The CDR3 length is 16 residues.

This chain connects TRBV20-1 to TRBJ1-1; TRBD1 aligns across 9 bases. The length of the CDR3 is 14 residues. Germline CDR1 is DFQATT and CDR2 is SNEGSKA (reference sequence). After removal of 5 bases from V and 7 bases from J, the junction contained 11 bases not matched to a gene. In DNA, the CDR3 is TGCAGTGCTCGGGACAGGGCCAGGCCCAGTGAAGCTTTCTTT. Protein sequence: CSARDRARPSEAFF.

The chain couples TRBV6-1 to TRBJ2-7, with D tentatively TRBD2 (5 bases). V dropped 5 bases and J dropped 5 bases, with 13 bases sitting between them. CDR1 MNHNS and CDR2 SASEGT come from the germline V gene. The CDR3 runs to 13 residues. The CDR3 DNA reads as TGTGCCAGCAGTCGACCGACTACTCACGAGCAGTACTTC. This translates into CASSRPTTHEQYF.

This rearrangement joins TRBV14 to TRBJ1-6, with TRBD1 identical over 9 bases. Germline loops: CDR1 SGHDN, CDR2 FVKESK. Losses at the gene ends were 0 bases for V and 9 bases for J; bases not matched to a gene: 6. This CDR3 region has 16 residues. The CDR3: CASSQEQGALGSPLHF. The CDR3 DNA is TGTGCCAGCAGCCAAGAACAGGGGGCTCTTGGTTCACCCCTCCACTTT.

This chain joins TRBV4-3 and TRBJ2-5; no firm D call. From germline, CDR1 is LGHNA and CDR2 YSLEER. The V and J ends lost 0 bases and 9 bases respectively, with 11 bases between them. This CDR3 region has 13 residues. In DNA form, the CDR3 reads TGCGCCAGCAGCCAAGATAGAGAAAGAGCCCAGTACTTC. Protein: CASSQDRERAQYF.

The rearrangement joins TRBV28 to TRBJ1-4; D gene unclear. The CDR3 runs 14 residues. V lost 5 bases to trimming and J lost 8 bases, with 15 bases between them. Per the germline V gene, CDR1 is MDHEN and CDR2 is SYDVKM. In DNA, the CDR3 is TGTGCCAGCAGTGAGGCCATGGGAGTGGAAAAACTGTTTTTT. This gives the protein CASSEAMGVEKLFF.

This clonotype occurred a few times. CDR3 DNA sequence: TGTGCCAGCAGCCGCGGCTGGGGGTATAGCACAGATACGCAGTATTTT. Translated, it gives CASSRGWGYSTDTQYF. The V gene is TRBV14, the J gene TRBJ2-3; D is possibly TRBD1 or TRBD2 (5 bases each). V was clipped by 4 bases and J by 0 bases, with 14 bases between them. Germline V gene data show CDR1 as SGHDN and CDR2 as FVKESK. The CDR3 contains 16 residues. Filled out from reference TRBV14 and TRBJ2-3, the complete variable domain reads EAGVTQFPSHSVIEKGQTVTLRCDPISGHDNLYWYRRVMGKEIKFLLHFVKESKQDESGMPNNRFLAERTGGTYSTLKVQPAELEDSGVYFCASSRGWGYSTDTQYFGPGTRLTVL.

The V call is TRBV19, the J call TRBJ1-2, with 9 bases fitting TRBD1. Germline CDR1 is LNHDA and CDR2 is SQIVND (reference sequence). The junction had 7 bases not matched to a gene; V was cut back by 5 bases and J by 0 bases. The CDR3 runs to 16 residues. CDR3 residues: CASSAIWDRANYGYTF. CDR3 nucleotide sequence: TGTGCCAGTAGTGCCATCTGGGACAGGGCTAACTATGGCTACACCTTC.

V and J are TRBV20-1 and TRBJ2-3; 8 bases fit TRBD2. The CDR3 totals 14 residues. Germline CDR1 DFQATT, CDR2 SNEGSKA (reference sequence). Trimming took 3 bases from V and 1 from J; bases not matched to a gene: 3. CDR3 loop: CSARILAGTDTQYF. The CDR3 coding sequence is TGCAGTGCTAGGATACTAGCGGGCACAGATACGCAGTATTTT.

The chain is built from TRBV29-1 and TRBJ1-2; D perhaps matches TRBD1 (6 bases). V was trimmed by 7 bases and J by 5 bases, leaving 14 bases between them. In germline, CDR1 is SQVTM, CDR2 ANQGSEA. CDR3 size: 12 residues. In DNA form, the CDR3 reads TGCAGCGACCGCTCAGGGGCTTATGGCTACACCTTC. It translates to CSDRSGAYGYTF.

The V call is TRBV12-3 or TRBV12-4, the J call TRBJ1-1, with D unresolved. The length of the CDR3 is 14 residues. The ends were cut back, 5 bases at V and 1 base at J, with 11 bases in the middle. The CDR3 bases are TGTGCCAGCAGTCACTGGGTGGCGAACACTGAAGCTTTCTTT. Translation gives CASSHWVANTEAFF.

The rearrangement links TRBV6-5 to TRBJ2-7, with D tentatively TRBD1 or TRBD2 (6 bases each). CDR3 length: 19 amino acids. CDR1 is MNHEY and CDR2 is SVGAGI in the germline V gene. Between the trimmed V and J ends, which lost 4 bases and 2 bases, there was a span of 27 bases. The CDR3: CASSSISQQFVGGPYEQYF. DNA for the CDR3: TGTGCCAGCAGTTCTATTAGCCAACAATTTGTGGGGGGCCCCTACGAGCAGTACTTC.

This chain connects TRBV12-3 or TRBV12-4 to TRBJ1-1; perhaps TRBD1 as D (6 bases). Trimming removed 6 bases from V and 6 bases from J, with 8 bases in between. The CDR3 sequence is 11 residues long. CDR3 loop: CASSRTAEAFF. The CDR3 region has the DNA TGTGCCAGCAGCAGGACAGCTGAAGCTTTCTTT.

V usage is TRBV6-1 and J usage is TRBJ2-5; D is ambiguous. CDR1 is MNHNS, CDR2 SASEGT, per germline. The CDR3 is 13 residues long. V lost 8 bases, J lost 5 bases, and 15 bases lay in between. The CDR3 region is CASCPGGWETQYF. The CDR3 nucleotides are TGTGCCAGCTGTCCTGGTGGGTGGGAGACCCAGTACTTC.

The chain uses TRBV20-1 and TRBJ1-1, with TRBD1 identical over 8 bases. CDR1 and CDR2 from the germline V gene are DFQATT and SNEGSKA (reference sequence). The CDR3 sequence is 14 residues long. Trimming at V came to 1 base and at J to 1 base, leaving 2 bases not matched to a gene. This CDR3 reads CSARGTGPNTEAFF. The CDR3 DNA reads as TGCAGTGCTAGAGGGACAGGGCCGAACACTGAAGCTTTCTTT.

V gene TRBV6-1 combines with J gene TRBJ1-2; 9 positions agree with TRBD1. Looked up from germline, CDR1 is MNHNS and CDR2 is SASEGT. The J segment lost 4 bases and the V segment lost 6 bases, leaving 6 bases of the junction unmatched. The CDR3 spans 14 residues. The CDR3 DNA reads TGTGCCAGCAGGCTACAGGGGGCTGGCTATGGCTACACCTTC. This sequence encodes CASRLQGAGYGYTF.

This clonotype was seen a few times. The gene calls are TRBV24-1 and TRBJ1-5, with D possibly matching TRBD1 (6 bases). The CDR3 spans 14 residues. Germline values: CDR1 KGHDR, CDR2 SFDVKD. V lost 6 bases and J lost 0, with 8 bases in between. CDR3 sequence reads: CATSMDSSNQPQHF. The CDR3, as DNA: TGTGCCACCAGTATGGACAGTAGCAATCAGCCCCAGCATTTT.

This sequence joins TRBV27 and TRBJ2-3; D is unclear. Trimming stripped 8 bases from V and 3 bases from J, with 9 bases between. The CDR3 is 12 residues long. Germline loops: CDR1 MNHEY, CDR2 SMNVEV (reference sequence). The CDR3 is CASRRMTDTQYF. The CDR3 DNA sequence: TGTGCCAGCCGGCGGATGACAGATACGCAGTATTTT.